This T cell receptor beta chain appears in the sequencing data of a study of shared clonotypes between healthy human individuals. The study separated CD4+ cells into CD45RA+ naive and CD45RA-negative memory subsets. With 8 bases clipped from V and 0 bases from J, the junction kept 9 bases outside the gene matches. CDR3 size: 16 residues. Germline V gene sequence: CDR1 ENHRY, CDR2 SYGVKD. Turning to this clone: Its target is unknown.

Findings of the study overall: Donors were few, which limited the genetic and exposure-history diversity represented. Naive subsets tended to show greater estimated richness than memory subsets.

TCRdb's table, derived via immunoSEQ multiplex PCR, lists solely in-frame clones and lacks some. Found here are over a million clones, roughly 96% of them singletons; the top ten hold about 1%. This chain links TRBV10-3 with TRBJ2-7; 11 bases fit TRBD2. This receptor was taken from a man in his thirties or forties in good health. Sequencing input: naive CD4+ T cells sorted from blood. As to subset: CD45RA+ positively selected. The CDR3 sequence is CAIGGSGRESSYEQYF. In DNA, the CDR3 is TGTGCCATCGGTGGTAGCGGGAGGGAAAGCTCCTACGAGCAGTACTTC.